This T cell receptor (beta chain) was observed in a study of shared clonotypes between healthy human individuals. In its sample, this clone was seen once. Its target is not known. Whole-study findings and limits: Clonotype sharing across a few donors was observed for about 5.2% of naive CD4 clonotypes. Sequencing depth was expected to influence donor clonotype sharing.

Trimming took off 5 bases at V and 1 base at J, with 12 bases between the two ends. The CDR3 totals 15 residues. Germline CDR1 SEHNR, CDR2 FQNEAQ (reference sequence). Each cell subset's genomic DNA was divided evenly among several immunoSEQ plates. Only in-frame clones appear in the TCRdb table, and some are missing; sequencing was by immunoSEQ multiplex PCR. The sample has fewer than 1 million clones, approximately 97% seen once; the top ten hold about 0.25%. As defined, naive CD8 cells were CD45RO-negative and positively selected for CCR7, with terminally differentiated effector memory CD45RA+ cells excluded.

The receptor was isolated from a young man in good health. Material for sequencing was naive CD8+ T cells sorted from blood. The genes are TRBV7-9 and TRBJ1-5; D is perhaps TRBD1 (6 bases). This chain's CDR3 is CASSTTDRSNQPQHF. The CDR3 DNA sequence: TGTGCCAGCAGCACAACGGACAGAAGCAATCAGCCCCAGCATTTT.